This TCR beta chain was obtained from a study of OX40 agonist ivuxolimab in advanced cancers. Regarding the study as a whole: The investigators did not determine what antigen specificity the expanded peripheral T cells had.

A remark on this clone: As yet, its antigen is unknown.

Some clones are missing from TCRdb's copy, which holds only in-frame ones; the method was immunoSEQ multiplex PCR. The table records some 95,000 clones, around nine tenths of them present only once. This sample comprised CD4+ or CD8+ T cells sorted from blood, obtained in a trial of the OX40 agonist ivuxolimab. This TCR was recovered from an adult with an advanced solid tumor such as melanoma, head and neck, liver or kidney cancer.

CDR3 in DNA: TGTGCCAGCAGCTTTGAAGCAGTCAATCAGCCCCAGCATTTT. This gives the protein CASSFEAVNQPQHF. The chain employs TRBV7-2 and TRBJ1-5; D is unresolved. Germline V gene sequence: CDR1 SGHTA, CDR2 FQGNSA. This CDR3 spans 14 amino acids. The V gene lost 3 bases and the J gene lost 3 bases, with 9 bases spanning the gap.